The count of the clone carrying this T cell receptor (beta chain) is one. CDR1 and CDR2 from the germline V gene are DFQATT and SNEGSKA (reference sequence). The CDR3 is 14 amino acids. Trimming removed 3 bases from V and 4 bases from J, with 13 bases in between. These data belong to a study of blood T cell repertoires in COVID-19. Looking at the study overall: Both acute and convalescent COVID-19 samples were obtained from the United States, Italy and Spain. T cells, B-cell-depleted T cells, or PBMCs provided the cDNA or gDNA that served as material.

As originally analysed: Reference gene primer amplification yielded estimated nucleated cell counts. Measured with immunoSEQ multiplex PCR; TCRdb has only the in-frame clones, and not every one. That table is the source of V, J and clone size, and D and trimming were worked out from the DNA. Found here are some 350,000 clones, roughly 89% of them singletons; the top ten hold 5% to 8.5%. The sequence derives from a man aged 18-30 years with active or convalescent COVID-19. Sequences were obtained from peripheral blood. The chain has TRBV20-1 and TRBJ2-1; D may be TRBD2 (6 bases). CDR3 sequence: CSASYYSGYNEQFF. DNA of the CDR3: TGCAGTGCTAGTTATTATAGCGGATACAATGAGCAGTTCTTC.